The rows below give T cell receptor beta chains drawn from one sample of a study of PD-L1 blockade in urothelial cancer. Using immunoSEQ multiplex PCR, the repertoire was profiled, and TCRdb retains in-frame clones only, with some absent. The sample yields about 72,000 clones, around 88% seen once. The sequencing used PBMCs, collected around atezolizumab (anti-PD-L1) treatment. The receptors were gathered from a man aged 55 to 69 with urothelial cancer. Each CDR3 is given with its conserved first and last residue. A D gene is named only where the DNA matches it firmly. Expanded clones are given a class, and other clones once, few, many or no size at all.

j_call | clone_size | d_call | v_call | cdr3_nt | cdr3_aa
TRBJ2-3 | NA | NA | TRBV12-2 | TGTGCAAGTCGCCCGAGAATAGAAGATACGCAGTATTTT | CASRPRIEDTQYF
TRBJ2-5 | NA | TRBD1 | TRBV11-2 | TGTGCCAGCGGGAAAACAGGGGGACAGGGGGCCCAAGAGACCCAGTACTTC | CASGKTGGQGAQETQYF
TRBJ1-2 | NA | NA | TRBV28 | TGTGCCAGCAGTTTCGCCAGGGACTATGGCTACACCTTC | CASSFARDYGYTF
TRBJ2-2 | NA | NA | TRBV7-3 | TGTGCCAGCAGCAACACAGCGGTCACCGGGGAGCTGTTTTTT | CASSNTAVTGELFF
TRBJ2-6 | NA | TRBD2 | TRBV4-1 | TGCGCCAGCAGCCTTGGACTAGCGGGAGGGCACTCTGGGGCCAACGTCCTGACTTTC | CASSLGLAGGHSGANVLTF
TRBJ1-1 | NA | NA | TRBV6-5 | TGTGCCAGCAGCCGACAGGCGACGAGCACTGAAGCTTTCTTT | CASSRQATSTEAFF
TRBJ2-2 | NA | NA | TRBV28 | TGTGCCAGCAAAGACAGCTCTCGGTCGAACACCGGGGAGCTGTTTTTT | CASKDSSRSNTGELFF
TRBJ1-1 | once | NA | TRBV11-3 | TGTGCCAGCAGCTCAACCTGGGAGATCGGGCCTTTCTTT | CASSSTWEIGPFF
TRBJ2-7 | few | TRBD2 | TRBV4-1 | TGCGCCAGCAGCCAAATGGCAGGGAGGGCCTACGAGCAGTACTTC | CASSQMAGRAYEQYF
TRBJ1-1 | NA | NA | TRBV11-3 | TGTGCCAGCAGGTTGGCAGTGAACACTGAAGCTTTCTTT | CASRLAVNTEAFF
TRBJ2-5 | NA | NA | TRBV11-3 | TGTGCCAGCAGCGCAGGGAGACAGGATGGGACCCAGTACTTC | CASSAGRQDGTQYF
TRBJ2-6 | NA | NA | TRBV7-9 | TGTGCCAGCAGCTTAGGGGGGCTTGGGGCCAACGTCCTGACTTTC | CASSLGGLGANVLTF
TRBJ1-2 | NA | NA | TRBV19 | TGTGCCAGTAGTATAGCCGGAGGTGTCTCTAACTATGGCTACACCTTC | CASSIAGGVSNYGYTF
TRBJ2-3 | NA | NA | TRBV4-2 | TGTGCCAGCAGCAAGGAGCCCCTGAGCACAGATACGCAGTATTTT | CASSKEPLSTDTQYF
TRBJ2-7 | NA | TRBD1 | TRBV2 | TGTGCCAGCAGTGATTTATTCGGGACAGGGGGCCACGACGAGCAGTACTTC | CASSDLFGTGGHDEQYF
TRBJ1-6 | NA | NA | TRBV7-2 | TGTGCCAGCAGCTCCAGGGTACCGCCCCTCCACTTT | CASSSRVPPLHF
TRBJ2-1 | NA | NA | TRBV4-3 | TGCGCCAGCAGCCAAGATCTGCCGGACTGGGGGCTCGTTGAGCAGTTCTTC | CASSQDLPDWGLVEQFF
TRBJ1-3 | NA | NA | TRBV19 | TGTGCCAGTAGGAACCAGGGGAGCTCTGGAAACACCATATATTTT | CASRNQGSSGNTIYF
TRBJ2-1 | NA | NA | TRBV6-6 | TGTGCCAGCAGACTAAACAGGGACAATGAGCAGTTCTTC | CASRLNRDNEQFF
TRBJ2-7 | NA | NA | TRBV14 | TGTGCCAGCAGCCCTTTCCAGGGGCCCTACGAGCAGTACTTC | CASSPFQGPYEQYF
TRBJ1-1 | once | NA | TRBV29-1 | TGCAGCGTTACCACCCCCACAGGGCTAGTGAAAGCTTTCTTT | CSVTTPTGLVKAFF
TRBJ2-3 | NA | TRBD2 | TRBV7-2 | TGTGCCAGCAGTTCCGGACTAGCGGGGACCACAGATACGCAGTATTTT | CASSSGLAGTTDTQYF
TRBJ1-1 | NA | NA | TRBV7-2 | TGTGCCAGCAGCGTCACAGGGAACACTGAAGCTTTCTTT | CASSVTGNTEAFF
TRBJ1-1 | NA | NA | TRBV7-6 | TGTGCCAGCAGCCAGACAGGAGGGAACACTGAAGCTTTCTTT | CASSQTGGNTEAFF
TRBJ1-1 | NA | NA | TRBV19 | TGTGCCAGTAGGACTCAGAACACTGAAGCTTTCTTT | CASRTQNTEAFF
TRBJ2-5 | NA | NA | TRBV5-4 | TGTGCCAGCAGCTTAGGCGGGGGCGCAGTCGGGGAGACCCAGTACTTC | CASSLGGGAVGETQYF
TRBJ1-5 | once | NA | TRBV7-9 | TGTGCCAGCAGCTTGACAACGGGCAATCAGCCCCAGCATTTT | CASSLTTGNQPQHF
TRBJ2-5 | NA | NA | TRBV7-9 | TGTGCCAGCAGCTTATCGGCCGGGTCCGAGACCCAGTACTTC | CASSLSAGSETQYF
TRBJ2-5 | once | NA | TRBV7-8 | TGTGCCAGCAGCTTACCGGCAGGGCGGGAGACCCAGTACTTC | CASSLPAGRETQYF
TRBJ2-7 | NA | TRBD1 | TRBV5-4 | TGTGCCAGCAGACGCTCTCCCGGGACAGGGGGTTACGAGCAGTACTTC | CASRRSPGTGGYEQYF
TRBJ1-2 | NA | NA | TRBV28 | TGTGCCAGCAGCACTTCACAGGGAATAGTCTATGGCTACACCTTC | CASSTSQGIVYGYTF
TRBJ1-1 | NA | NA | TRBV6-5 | TGTGCCAGCAGCCCCAAATGGAACACTGAAGCTTTCTTT | CASSPKWNTEAFF
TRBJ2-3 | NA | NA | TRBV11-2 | TGTGCCAGCAGCTTAGATATTGGTAGCGGCACAGATACGCAGTATTTT | CASSLDIGSGTDTQYF
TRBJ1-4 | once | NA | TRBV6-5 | TGTGCCAGCAGGAGGGGGTATGCAACTAATGAAAAACTGTTTTTT | CASRRGYATNEKLFF
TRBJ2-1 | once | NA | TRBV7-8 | TGTGCCAGCAGCTTTACAGGGTTGAATGAGCAGTTCTTC | CASSFTGLNEQFF
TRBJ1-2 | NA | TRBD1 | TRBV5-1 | TGCGCCAGCAGCTTTACAGGGGGTGGCTACACCTTC | CASSFTGGGYTF
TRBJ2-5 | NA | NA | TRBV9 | TGTGCCAGCAGCGTAGGCTTGGCGGGGGAGACCCAGTACTTC | CASSVGLAGETQYF
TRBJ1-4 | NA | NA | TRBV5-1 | TGCGCCAGCAGCTTGGACGGCGCGGCTGAAAAACTGTTTTTT | CASSLDGAAEKLFF
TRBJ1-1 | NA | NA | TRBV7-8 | TGTGCCAGCAGCTTTCAGACGGGGAACACTGAAGCTTTCTTT | CASSFQTGNTEAFF
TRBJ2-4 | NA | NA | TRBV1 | TGCACCAGCAGCCAAGTTGCGGGGGCCAAAAACATTCAGTACTTC | CTSSQVAGAKNIQYF
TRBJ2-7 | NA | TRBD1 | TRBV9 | TGTGCCAGCAGCGCACGACAGGGGCCCTACGAGCAGTACTTC | CASSARQGPYEQYF
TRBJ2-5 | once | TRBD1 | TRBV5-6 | TGTGCCAGCAGCTTCCGGGACAGGTTTTTTGCCCAGTACTTC | CASSFRDRFFAQYF
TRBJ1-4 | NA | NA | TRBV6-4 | TGTGCCAGCAGTGACTCGATTATGCGGCAGCCCAATGAAAAACTGTTTTTT | CASSDSIMRQPNEKLFF
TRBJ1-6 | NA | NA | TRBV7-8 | TGTGCCAGCAGATCCACAGGGAGCTCCTATAATTCACCCCTCCACTTT | CASRSTGSSYNSPLHF
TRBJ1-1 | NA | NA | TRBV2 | TGTGCCAGCAGTGAAACAGGGTTCGGGAACACCGAAGCTTTCTTT | CASSETGFGNTEAFF
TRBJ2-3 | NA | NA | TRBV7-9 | TGTGCCAGCAGCAGAGGACAGGGCGGGACTAGCATTAGCACAGATACGCAGTATTTT | CASSRGQGGTSISTDTQYF
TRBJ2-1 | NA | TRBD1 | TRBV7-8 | TGTGCCAGCAGCCCATCCCGCCGACAGGGGGCGTGGAATGAGCAGTTCTTC | CASSPSRRQGAWNEQFF
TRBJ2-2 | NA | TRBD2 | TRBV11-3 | TGTGCCAGCAGCCCCCGACTAGCGGGGGGCCGTCGGGAGCTGTTTTTT | CASSPRLAGGRRELFF
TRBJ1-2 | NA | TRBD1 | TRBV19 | TGTGCCAGTAGTCAAACCCGGACAGGGGACCTGGGAGGCTACACCTTC | CASSQTRTGDLGGYTF
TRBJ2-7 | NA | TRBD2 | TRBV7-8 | TGTGCCAGCAGCGACGGGCCCCCGGGGCTAGCGGGGGGGATCGAGCAGTACTTC | CASSDGPPGLAGGIEQYF
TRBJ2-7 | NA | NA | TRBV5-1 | TGCGCCAGCAGCCCCGACTCCGACAGATCCTACGAGCAGTACTTC | CASSPDSDRSYEQYF
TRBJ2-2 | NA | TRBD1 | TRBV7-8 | TGTGCCAGCAGCCGGGACAGACCTTCGAACACCGGGGAGCTGTTTTTT | CASSRDRPSNTGELFF
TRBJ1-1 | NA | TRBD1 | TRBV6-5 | TGTGCCAGCAGGGGACAGGTAACAGCTTTCTTT | CASRGQVTAFF
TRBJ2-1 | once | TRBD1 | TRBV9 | TGTGCCAGCAGCCTCTCGCCGGGACAGAGGGGGCAGTTCTTC | CASSLSPGQRGQFF
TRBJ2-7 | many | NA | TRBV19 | TGTGCCAGTAGTATGTCGCAGGGGAATTTCTACGAGCAGTACTTC | CASSMSQGNFYEQYF
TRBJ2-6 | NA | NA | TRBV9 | TGTGCCAGCAGCGTACAGGGCTCTGGGGCCAACGTCCTGACTTTC | CASSVQGSGANVLTF
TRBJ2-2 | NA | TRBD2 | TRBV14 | TGTGCCAGCAGCCAAGTGGCGGGGGTAAACACCGGGGAGCTGTTTTTT | CASSQVAGVNTGELFF